This T cell receptor beta chain was retrieved from a study of spatial heterogeneity in lung cancer. Study as a whole: Raw-read counts averaged over ten per unique TCR and UMI combination. The study, taken as a whole, reports: Ubiquitous expanded tumor TCRs appeared in blood more at resection than follow-up.

Points on this clonotype: As yet, its antigen is unknown.

CDR1 and CDR2 from the germline V gene are SGHRS and YFSETQ. V lost 2 bases and J 8 bases, leaving 13 bases between the germline ends. The CDR3 has 14 residues. Time point of the sample: sample taken at primary tumor resection. Whole RNA, which was extracted from tumor, nontumor lung tissue or frozen PBMC, was sequenced without any cell sorting. Samples were obtained from approximately 72 donors, all untreated early-stage non-small cell lung cancer patients. Every TCR cDNA molecule bore its own unique molecular identifier. Via MiXCR, TCRdb re-called the 5' RACE reads, giving one row per CDR3 protein. The table shows under 15,000 distinct CDR3 sequences, with roughly an eighth occurring only once.

The rearrangement joins TRBV5-1 to TRBJ1-4; D not resolved. The receptor's source is a female donor with early-stage non-small cell lung cancer. The material was PBMCs, obtained at surgery. DNA for the CDR3: TGCGCCAGCAGCTTATCTGGGGAAGGAGAAAAACTGTTTTTT. Amino acid sequence: CASSLSGEGEKLFF.